The 9 T cell receptor beta chains given below trace back to one sample, sequenced in a study of cytomegalovirus exposure and HLA in healthy donors. Assay: immunoSEQ multiplex PCR; the TCRdb copy retains only in-frame clones and omits some. The sample shows about 150,000 clones, about 86% of them seen only once. Sequencing was performed on PBMCs. Every receptor here comes from a human donor in good health.

The chain carries TRBV7-9 and TRBJ1-5, with D perhaps matching TRBD1 (5 bases). V lost 0 bases, J lost 7 bases, and 13 bases lay in between. This CDR3 is built from 15 residues. Germline V gene lookup returns CDR1 SEHNR and CDR2 FQNEAQ (reference sequence). The DNA for the CDR3 is TGTGCCAGCAGCTTAGCGGCAGAAGGGGAACAGCCCCAGCATTTT. Amino acids: CASSLAAEGEQPQHF. The variable domain in full, completed from reference TRBV7-9 and TRBJ1-5, reads DTGVSQNPRHKITKRGQNVTFRCDPISEHNRLYWYRQTLGQGPEFLTYFQNEAQLEKSRLLSDRFSAERPKGSFSTLEIQRTEQGDSAMYLCASSLAAEGEQPQHFGDGTRLSIL.

The chain is built from TRBV7-6 and TRBJ2-5, with 12 bases fitting TRBD2. The CDR3 spans 15 residues. Germline CDR1 SGHVS, CDR2 FNYEAQ. J was trimmed by 5 bases and V by 5 bases; bases with no gene match: 6. The CDR3 nucleotides read TGTGCCAGCAGCCCAGGACTAGCGGGGTCTGAGACCCAGTACTTC. The encoded protein is CASSPGLAGSETQYF. The full variable domain, with the rest looked up from reference TRBV7-6 and TRBJ2-5, is GAGVSQSPRYKVTKRGQDVALRCDPISGHVSLYWYRQALGQGPEFLTYFNYEAQQDKSGLPNDRFSAERPEGSISTLTIQRTEQRDSAMYRCASSPGLAGSETQYFGPGTRLLVL.

The chain uses TRBV7-2 and TRBJ2-1; D is ambiguous. The V gene's germline CDR1 is SGHTA and CDR2 FQGNSA. This CDR3 has 13 amino acids. Trimming removed 2 bases at V and 12 bases at J, with 14 bases between. The CDR3 coding sequence is TGTGCCAGCAGCTTATACCTAGGCCCGCGGCAGTTCTTC. Translation: CASSLYLGPRQFF.

The V call is TRBV6-5, the J call TRBJ2-7, with 10 bases aligning to TRBD1. Trimming cost V 5 bases and J 7 bases; bases outside gene matches: 8. This CDR3 is built from 14 residues. The V gene's germline CDR1 is MNHEY and CDR2 SVGAGI. The CDR3 here is CASSPRQGALEQYF. CDR3 DNA sequence: TGTGCCAGCAGTCCTAGACAGGGGGCTTTGGAGCAGTACTTC.

The V and J genes are TRBV27 and TRBJ1-6; 7 bases map to TRBD1. The germline gives CDR1 MNHEY, CDR2 SMNVEV (reference sequence). The CDR3 has 20 residues. With 4 bases clipped from V and 0 bases from J, the junction kept 15 bases outside the gene matches. The CDR3 loop is CASSSTLIGTEASYNSPLHF. CDR3 DNA sequence: TGTGCCAGCAGTTCCACCCTTATAGGGACAGAAGCCTCCTATAATTCACCCCTCCACTTT.

V and J are TRBV4-3 and TRBJ1-4, with 9 nucleotides matching TRBD1. This CDR3 has 15 residues. The trim removed 0 bases at V and 8 bases at J, leaving 4 bases unmatched. Germline assignment: CDR1 LGHNA and CDR2 YSLEER. The CDR3, as DNA: TGCGCCAGCAGCCAAGATAAGGGACAGGGCGAAAAACTGTTTTTT. Translated: CASSQDKGQGEKLFF.

The chain is built from TRBV9 and TRBJ2-7; TRBD1 might be the D (6 bases). CDR3 length equals 15 residues. Trimming pared 0 bases from V and 2 bases from J, leaving 12 bases between. Looked up from germline, CDR1 is SGDLS and CDR2 is YYNGEE. The CDR3 reads CASSVDTDRPYEQYF. In DNA form, the CDR3 reads TGTGCCAGCAGCGTAGACACGGACAGACCCTACGAGCAGTACTTC. The variable domain in full, with the rest retrieved from reference TRBV9 and TRBJ2-7, is DSGVTQTPKHLITATGQRVTLRCSPRSGDLSVYWYQQSLDQGLQFLIQYYNGEERAKGNILERFSAQQFPDLHSELNLSSLELGDSALYFCASSVDTDRPYEQYFGPGTRLTVT.

The rearrangement joins TRBV27 to TRBJ2-7, with 8 bases matching TRBD1. Germline V gene data show CDR1 as MNHEY and CDR2 as SMNVEV (reference sequence). V shed 1 base, J shed 7 bases, and the junction held 3 bases outside the gene matches. The CDR3 totals 13 residues. In DNA, the CDR3 is TGTGCCAGCAGTTTATACAGGGGGAGGGAGCAGTACTTC. Its translation is CASSLYRGREQYF.

With regard to this clone: Other DNA sequences in this specimen translate into the identical CDR3. The V gene is TRBV19, the J gene TRBJ1-5; D ambiguous. Germline loops: CDR1 LNHDA, CDR2 SQIVND (reference sequence). The CDR3 contains 14 residues. V lost 2 bases to trimming and J lost 1 base, with 6 bases between them. The CDR3 region is CASSIRGSNQPQHF. DNA of the CDR3: TGTGCCAGTAGTATACGGGGAAGCAATCAGCCCCAGCATTTT.